Detailed here is one TCR beta chain. The antigen is undetermined. The sample is drawn from a study of shared clonotypes between healthy human individuals. Repertoires were generated with immunoSEQ multiplex PCR, while TCRdb's copy carries only in-frame clones and drops some. The repertoire includes around 2,000,000 clones, approximately 94% of them detected once, and about 1.1% sits in the top ten. In germline, CDR1 is SGHAT, CDR2 FQNNGV. This CDR3 has 13 residues. Trimming left V 6 bases short and J 7 bases short, with 15 bases between. Naive CD8 cells lacked CD45RO and underwent positive selection for CCR7, leaving out terminally differentiated effector memory CD45RA+ cells. Study conclusions and caveats: Across four donors, naive CD4 shared roughly 5.2%, naive CD8 about 3.2%, memory CD4 2% to 2.5%, memory CD8 0.35% to 0.5%.

Sequenced material: naive CD8+ T cells sorted from blood. This TCR came from a man in his late teens or twenties in good health. This chain joins TRBV11-2 and TRBJ2-5, with D possibly matching TRBD1 (6 bases). This CDR3 is CASRGPGAGTQYF. The CDR3 nucleotides are TGTGCCAGCAGGGGCCCAGGGGCAGGGACCCAGTACTTC. The entire variable domain, with the rest obtained from reference TRBV11-2 and TRBJ2-5, is as follows: EAGVAQSPRYKIIEKRQSVAFWCNPISGHATLYWYQQILGQGPKLLIQFQNNGVVDDSQLPKDRFSAERLKGVDSTLKIQPAKLEDSAVYLCASRGPGAGTQYFGPGTRLLVL.